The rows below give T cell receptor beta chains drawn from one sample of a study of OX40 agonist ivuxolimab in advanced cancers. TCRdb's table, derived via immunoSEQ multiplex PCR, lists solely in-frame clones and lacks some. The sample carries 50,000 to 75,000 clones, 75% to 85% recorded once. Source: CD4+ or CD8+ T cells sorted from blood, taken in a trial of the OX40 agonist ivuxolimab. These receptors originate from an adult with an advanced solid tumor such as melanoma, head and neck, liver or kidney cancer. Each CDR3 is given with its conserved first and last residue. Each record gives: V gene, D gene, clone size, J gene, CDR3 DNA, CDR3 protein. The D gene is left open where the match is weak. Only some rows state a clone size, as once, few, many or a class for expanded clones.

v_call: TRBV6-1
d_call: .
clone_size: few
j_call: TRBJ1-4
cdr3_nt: TGTGCCAGCAGTGAAAGGGGCCCCTTTGAGGGGAAACTGTTTTTT
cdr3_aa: CASSERGPFEGKLFF

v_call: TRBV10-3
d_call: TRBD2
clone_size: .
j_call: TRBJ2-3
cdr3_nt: TGTGCCACCTTACTAGCGGGAGCAGATACGCAGTATTTT
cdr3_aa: CATLLAGADTQYF

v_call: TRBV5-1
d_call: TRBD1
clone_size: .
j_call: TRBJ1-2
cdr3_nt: TGTGCCAGCAGCCCGGGACAGGGGTTTGGCGGCTACACCTTC
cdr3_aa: CASSPGQGFGGYTF

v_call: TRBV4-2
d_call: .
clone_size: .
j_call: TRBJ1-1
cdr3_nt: TGTGCCAGCAGCCAAGTGAGGCAGGGCACTGAAGCTTTCTTT
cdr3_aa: CASSQVRQGTEAFF

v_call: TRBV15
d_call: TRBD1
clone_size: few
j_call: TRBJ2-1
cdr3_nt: TGTGCCACCAGCAAAGGGACAGGATCCTCGATGGAGCAGTTCTTC
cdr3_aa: CATSKGTGSSMEQFF

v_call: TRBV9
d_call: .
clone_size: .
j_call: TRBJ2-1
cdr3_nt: TGTGCCAGCAGCGGTAACAATGAGCAGTTCTTC
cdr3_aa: CASSGNNEQFF

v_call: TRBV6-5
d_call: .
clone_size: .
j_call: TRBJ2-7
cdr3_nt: TGTGCCAGCAGTTACGGGCACGAGCAGTACTTC
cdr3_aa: CASSYGHEQYF

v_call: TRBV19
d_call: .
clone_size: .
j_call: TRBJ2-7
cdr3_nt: TGTGCCAGTAGTATAGACGGGTACGAGCAGTACTTC
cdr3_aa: CASSIDGYEQYF

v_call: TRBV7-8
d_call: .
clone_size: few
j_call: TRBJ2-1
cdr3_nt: TGTGCCAGCAGCTTAAGGGCGGTCGGGAACAATGAGCAGTTCTTC
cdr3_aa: CASSLRAVGNNEQFF

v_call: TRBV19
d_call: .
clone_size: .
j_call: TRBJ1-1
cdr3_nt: TGTGCCAGTAGTCACAATCCTCCCCTGAACACTGAAGCTTTCTTT
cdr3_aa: CASSHNPPLNTEAFF

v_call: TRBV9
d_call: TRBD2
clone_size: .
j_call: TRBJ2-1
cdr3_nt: TGTGCCAGCAGCGTAGACCTAGCGGGGGGCCTTGAGCAGTTCTTC
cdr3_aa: CASSVDLAGGLEQFF

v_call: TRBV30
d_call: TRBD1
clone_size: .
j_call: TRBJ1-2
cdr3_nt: TGTGCCTGGACCGGGGGACAGGCGGGAGTAGGCTACACCTTC
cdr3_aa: CAWTGGQAGVGYTF

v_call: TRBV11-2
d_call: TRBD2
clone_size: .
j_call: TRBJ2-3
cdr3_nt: TGTGCCAGCAGCTCCTTTATAGCGGGGGCCGGGGATACGCAGTATTTT
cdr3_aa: CASSSFIAGAGDTQYF

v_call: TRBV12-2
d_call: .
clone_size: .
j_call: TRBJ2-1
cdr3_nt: TGTGCAAGTCGCTTAGTGACAGGGGCGTCCAATGAGCAGTTCTTC
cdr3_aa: CASRLVTGASNEQFF

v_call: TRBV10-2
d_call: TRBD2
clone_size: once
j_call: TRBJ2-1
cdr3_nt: TGCGCCAGCAGACTAGCGGGAGCGTCCTACAATGAGCAGTTCTTC
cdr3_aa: CASRLAGASYNEQFF

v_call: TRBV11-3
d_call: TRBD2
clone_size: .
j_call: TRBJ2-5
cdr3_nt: TGTGCCAGCAGCTCGGGACTAGCGACAGTCTTCCAAGAGACCCAGTACTTC
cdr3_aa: CASSSGLATVFQETQYF

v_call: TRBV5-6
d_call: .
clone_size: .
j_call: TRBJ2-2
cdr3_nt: TGTGCCAGCAGCTTGGTTTGGACAGCCAACACCGGGGAGCTGTTTTTT
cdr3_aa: CASSLVWTANTGELFF

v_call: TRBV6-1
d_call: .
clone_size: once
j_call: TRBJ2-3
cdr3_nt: TGTGCCAGCAGGGGAAGCACAGATACGCAGTATTTT
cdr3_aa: CASRGSTDTQYF

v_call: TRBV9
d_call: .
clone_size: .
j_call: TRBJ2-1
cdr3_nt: TGTGCCAGCAGCGTAGATGGCCAAATCCACAATGAGCAGTTCTTC
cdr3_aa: CASSVDGQIHNEQFF

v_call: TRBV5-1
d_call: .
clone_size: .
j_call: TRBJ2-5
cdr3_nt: TGCGCCAGCAGCCCGACGGGTCCTCCTGAGACCCAGTACTTC
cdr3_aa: CASSPTGPPETQYF

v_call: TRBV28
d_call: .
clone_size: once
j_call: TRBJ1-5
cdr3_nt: TGTGCCAGCAGTTTTGACGAGGGGTATCAGCCCCAGCATTTT
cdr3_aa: CASSFDEGYQPQHF

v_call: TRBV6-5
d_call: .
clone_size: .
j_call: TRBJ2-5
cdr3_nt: TGTGCCAGCAGACAGTCTGAGACCCAGTACTTC
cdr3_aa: CASRQSETQYF

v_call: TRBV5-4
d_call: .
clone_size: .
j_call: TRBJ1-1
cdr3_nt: TGTGCCAGCAGCTTAAACACTGAAGCTTTCTTT
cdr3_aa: CASSLNTEAFF

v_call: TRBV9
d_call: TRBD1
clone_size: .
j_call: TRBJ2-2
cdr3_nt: TGTGCCAGCAGCTACAGGGGGCAGGGAAGCACCGGGGAGCTGTTTTTT
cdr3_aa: CASSYRGQGSTGELFF

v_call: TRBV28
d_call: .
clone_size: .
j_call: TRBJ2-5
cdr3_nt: TGTGCCAGCAGTTTATCATTGGAGACCCAGTACTTC
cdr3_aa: CASSLSLETQYF

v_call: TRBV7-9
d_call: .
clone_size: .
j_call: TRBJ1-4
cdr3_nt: TGTGCCAGCAGCTTCGACGGGGAAGGTGAAAAACTGTTTTTT
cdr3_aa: CASSFDGEGEKLFF

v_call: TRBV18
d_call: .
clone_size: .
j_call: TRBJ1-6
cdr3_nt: TGTGCCAGCTCACCAGGAAGGGATTCACCCCTCCACTTT
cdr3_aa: CASSPGRDSPLHF

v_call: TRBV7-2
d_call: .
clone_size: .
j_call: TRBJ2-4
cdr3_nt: TGTGCCAGCAGCCAAACAACCGGGACAAACATTCAGTACTTC
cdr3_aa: CASSQTTGTNIQYF

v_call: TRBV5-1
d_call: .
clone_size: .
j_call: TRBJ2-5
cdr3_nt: TGCGCCAGCAGCTTGAGTGCGGGACCCCCGTGGGAGACCCAGTACTTC
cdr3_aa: CASSLSAGPPWETQYF

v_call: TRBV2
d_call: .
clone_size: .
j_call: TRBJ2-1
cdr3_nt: TGTGCCAGCAGTGGACTGTCCCGTGGAGGGGAGCAGTTCTTC
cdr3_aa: CASSGLSRGGEQFF

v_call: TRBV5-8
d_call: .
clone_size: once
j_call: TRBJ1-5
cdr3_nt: TGTGCCAGCAGCCCGGGGCCAAATCAGCCCCAGCATTTT
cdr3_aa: CASSPGPNQPQHF

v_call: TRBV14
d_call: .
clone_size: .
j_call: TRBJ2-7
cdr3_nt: TGTGCCAGCAGCCAAGGGCGGCAGGGCTCCTACGAGCAGTACTTC
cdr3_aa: CASSQGRQGSYEQYF

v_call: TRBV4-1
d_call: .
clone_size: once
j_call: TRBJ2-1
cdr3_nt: TGCGCCAGCAGCCAAGATCCCGGACAGAACTACAATGAGCAGTTCTTC
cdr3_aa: CASSQDPGQNYNEQFF

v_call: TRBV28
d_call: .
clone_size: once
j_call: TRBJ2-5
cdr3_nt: TGTGCCAGCAAGGTTGGGGGGGCCCAAGAGACCCAGTACTTC
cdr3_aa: CASKVGGAQETQYF

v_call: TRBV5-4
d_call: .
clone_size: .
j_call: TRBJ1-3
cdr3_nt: TGTGCCAGCAGCTCGGACGGGGCCTTTGGAAACACCATATATTTT
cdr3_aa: CASSSDGAFGNTIYF

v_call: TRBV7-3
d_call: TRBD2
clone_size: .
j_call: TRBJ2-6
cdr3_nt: TGTGCCAGCAGCTTTAAACTAGCGGGAACGACTGGGGCCAACGTCCTGACTTTC
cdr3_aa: CASSFKLAGTTGANVLTF

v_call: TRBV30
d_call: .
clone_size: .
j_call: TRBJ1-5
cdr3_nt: TGTGCCTGGAGTAGGGACAGCAATCAGCCCCAGCATTTT
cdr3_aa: CAWSRDSNQPQHF

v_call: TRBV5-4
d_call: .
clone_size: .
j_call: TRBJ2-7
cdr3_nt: TGTGCCAGCAGCTTGTATAAGGTAAACGAGCAGTACTTC
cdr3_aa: CASSLYKVNEQYF

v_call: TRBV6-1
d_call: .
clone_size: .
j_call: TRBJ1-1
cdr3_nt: TGTGCCAGCAGTGAAGTTTTTGGGGTAGAGTACACTGAAGCTTTCTTT
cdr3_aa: CASSEVFGVEYTEAFF

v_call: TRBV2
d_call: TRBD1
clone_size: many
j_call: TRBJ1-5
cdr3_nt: TGTGCCAGCAGGGGGGAGGGGACAGTTCCTCAGCCCCAGCATTTT
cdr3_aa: CASRGEGTVPQPQHF

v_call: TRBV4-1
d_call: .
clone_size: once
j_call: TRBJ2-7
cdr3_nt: TGCGCCAGCAGCCAAAAGGACACCAGTCGTTTTTACGAGCAGTACTTC
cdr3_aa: CASSQKDTSRFYEQYF

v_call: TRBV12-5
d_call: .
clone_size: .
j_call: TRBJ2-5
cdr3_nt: TGTGCTAGTGGTTTGGGACAACGGAGCGGCGAGACCCAGTACTTC
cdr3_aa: CASGLGQRSGETQYF

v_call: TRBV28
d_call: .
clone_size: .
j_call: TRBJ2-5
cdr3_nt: TGTGCCAGCCTTTTACGGGGCGTGGGGGAGACCCAGTACTTC
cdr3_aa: CASLLRGVGETQYF

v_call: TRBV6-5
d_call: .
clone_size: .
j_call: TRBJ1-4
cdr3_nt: TGTGCCAGCAGGATCAATGAAAAACTGTTTTTT
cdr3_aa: CASRINEKLFF

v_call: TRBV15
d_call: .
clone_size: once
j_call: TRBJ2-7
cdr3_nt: TGTGCCACCAGCGTCCGGGGGTACGAGCAGTACTTC
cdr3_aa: CATSVRGYEQYF

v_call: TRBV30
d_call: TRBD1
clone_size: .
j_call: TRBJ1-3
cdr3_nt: TGTGCCGGGGACAGAGGATTTGGAAACACCATATATTTT
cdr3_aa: CAGDRGFGNTIYF

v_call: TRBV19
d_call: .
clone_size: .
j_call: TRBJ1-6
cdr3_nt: TGTGCCAGTAGCGTTACAGGGACCGATTCACCCCTCCACTTT
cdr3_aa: CASSVTGTDSPLHF

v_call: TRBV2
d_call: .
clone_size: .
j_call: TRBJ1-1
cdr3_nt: TGTGCCAGCAGGGCGGAGGCCAACACTGAAGCTTTCTTT
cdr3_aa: CASRAEANTEAFF

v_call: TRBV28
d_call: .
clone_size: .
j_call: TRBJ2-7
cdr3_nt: TGTGCCAGCAGTTTGACTGGCGCCTCCTACGAGCAGTACTTC
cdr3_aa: CASSLTGASYEQYF

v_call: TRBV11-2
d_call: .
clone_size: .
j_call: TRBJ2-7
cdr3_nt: TGTGCCAGCAGCTTAGGACAGGGAGGTTTCTACGAGCAGTACTTC
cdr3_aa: CASSLGQGGFYEQYF

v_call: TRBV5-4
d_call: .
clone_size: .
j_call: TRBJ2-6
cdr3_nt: TGTGCCAGCAGCTCCGGCCGACCTGGGGCCAACGTCCTGACTTTC
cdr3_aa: CASSSGRPGANVLTF

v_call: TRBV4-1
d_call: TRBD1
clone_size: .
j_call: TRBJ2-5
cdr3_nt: TGCGCCAGCAGCTCCACGGGGACAGAGTTTCAAGAGACCCAGTACTTC
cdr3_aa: CASSSTGTEFQETQYF